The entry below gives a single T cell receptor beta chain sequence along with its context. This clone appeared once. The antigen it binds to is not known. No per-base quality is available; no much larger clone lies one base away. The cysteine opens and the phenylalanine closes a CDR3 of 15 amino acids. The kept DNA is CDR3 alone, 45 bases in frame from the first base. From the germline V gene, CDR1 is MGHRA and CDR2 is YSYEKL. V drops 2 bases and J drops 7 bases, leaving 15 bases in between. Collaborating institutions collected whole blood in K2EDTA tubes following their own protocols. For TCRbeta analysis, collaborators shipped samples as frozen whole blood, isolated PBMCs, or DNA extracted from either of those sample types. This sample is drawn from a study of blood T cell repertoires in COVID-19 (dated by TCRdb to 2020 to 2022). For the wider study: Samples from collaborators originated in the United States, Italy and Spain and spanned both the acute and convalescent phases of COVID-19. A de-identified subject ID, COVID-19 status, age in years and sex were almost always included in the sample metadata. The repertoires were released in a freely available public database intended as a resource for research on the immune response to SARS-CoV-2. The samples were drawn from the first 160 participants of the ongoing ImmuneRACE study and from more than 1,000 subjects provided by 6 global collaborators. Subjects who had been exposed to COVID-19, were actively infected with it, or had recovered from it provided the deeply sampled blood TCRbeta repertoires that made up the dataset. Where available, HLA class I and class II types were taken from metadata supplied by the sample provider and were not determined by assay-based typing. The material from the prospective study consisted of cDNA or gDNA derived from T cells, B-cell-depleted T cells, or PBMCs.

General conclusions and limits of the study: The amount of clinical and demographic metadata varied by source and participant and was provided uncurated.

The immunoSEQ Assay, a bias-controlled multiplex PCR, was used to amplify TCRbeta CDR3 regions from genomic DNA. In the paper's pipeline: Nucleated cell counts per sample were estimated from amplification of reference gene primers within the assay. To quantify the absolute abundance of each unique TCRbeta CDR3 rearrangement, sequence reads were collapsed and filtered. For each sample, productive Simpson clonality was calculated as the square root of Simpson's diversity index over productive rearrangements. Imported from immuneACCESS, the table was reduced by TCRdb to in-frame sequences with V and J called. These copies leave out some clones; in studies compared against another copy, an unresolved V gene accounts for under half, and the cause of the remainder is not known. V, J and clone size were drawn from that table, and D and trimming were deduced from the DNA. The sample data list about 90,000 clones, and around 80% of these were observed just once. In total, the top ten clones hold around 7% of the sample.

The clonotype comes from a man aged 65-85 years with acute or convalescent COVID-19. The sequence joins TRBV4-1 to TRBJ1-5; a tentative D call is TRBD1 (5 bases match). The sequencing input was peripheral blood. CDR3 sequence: CASSQSGGPMQPQHF. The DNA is TGCGCCAGCAGCCAATCCGGGGGTCCGATGCAGCCCCAGCATTTT.